This T cell receptor beta chain originates from a study of cytomegalovirus exposure and HLA in healthy donors. General observations from the study: Later analysis demonstrated an association between a missense DCLRE1C variant and TCR beta V- and J-gene trimming. Among CMV-associated TCR beta chains, most appeared HLA-restricted in a later analysis. Later analysis revealed greater clonal expansion in HLA-associated TCR beta chains than in equally common others.

PCR amplification relied on 60 Vbeta primers (plus 13 Jbeta primers). TCRdb keeps only in-frame clones here, not all; method: immunoSEQ multiplex PCR. The table records over 150,000 clones, about 81% of them present only once. As regards this clone: Its cognate antigen is unknown.

Nominally healthy donors were sampled, though unrecorded immune exposures were likely. CDR1 is LGHNA and CDR2 is YSLEER in the germline V gene. CDR3 length: 17 amino acids. The V and J ends lost 1 base and 0 bases, in that order; junction bases with no gene match: 6. The sequence derives from a woman aged 45-60 years in good health and CMV-seropositive. Sequencing used PBMCs. V usage is TRBV4-3 and J usage is TRBJ2-3; TRBD2 aligns across 8 bases. The CDR3 DNA reads TGCGCCAGCAGCCAAGGGTCGAGCGGGGGAAGCACAGATACGCAGTATTTT. It codes for CASSQGSSGGSTDTQYF.